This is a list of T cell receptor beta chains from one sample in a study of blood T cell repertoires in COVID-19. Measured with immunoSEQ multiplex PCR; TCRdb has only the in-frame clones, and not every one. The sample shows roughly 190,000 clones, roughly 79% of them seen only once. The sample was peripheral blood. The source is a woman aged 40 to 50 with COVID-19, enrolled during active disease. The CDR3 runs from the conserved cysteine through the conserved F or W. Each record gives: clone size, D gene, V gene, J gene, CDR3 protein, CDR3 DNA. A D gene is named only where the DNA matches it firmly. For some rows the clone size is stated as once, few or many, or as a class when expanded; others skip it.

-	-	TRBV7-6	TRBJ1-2	CASSLEGGQWNYGYTF	TGTGCCAGCAGCTTAGAAGGTGGACAGTGGAACTATGGCTACACCTTC
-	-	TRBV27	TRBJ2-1	CASSAAPGENPVNEQFF	TGTGCCAGCAGTGCCGCACCGGGGGAGAATCCGGTCAATGAGCAGTTCTTC
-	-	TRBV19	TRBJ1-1	CASSIGLTEAFF	TGTGCCAGTAGTATCGGTCTCACTGAAGCTTTCTTT
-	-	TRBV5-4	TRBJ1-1	CASGQVNTEAFF	TGTGCCAGCGGTCAGGTGAACACTGAAGCTTTCTTT
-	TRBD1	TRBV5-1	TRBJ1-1	CASSRIGGGNTEAFF	TGCGCCAGCAGCCGGATAGGGGGCGGCAACACTGAAGCTTTCTTT
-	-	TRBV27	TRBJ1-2	CASSPHQPPEGDYGYTF	TGTGCCAGCAGCCCCCACCAGCCCCCAGAGGGAGACTATGGCTACACCTTC
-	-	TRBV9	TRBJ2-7	CASSVGSTGVEQYF	TGTGCCAGCAGCGTGGGCTCCACGGGGGTTGAGCAGTACTTC
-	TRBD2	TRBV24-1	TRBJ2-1	CATSDLGTSGNYNEQFF	TGTGCCACCAGTGATTTAGGGACTAGCGGGAACTACAATGAGCAGTTCTTC
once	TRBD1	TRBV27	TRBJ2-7	CASSRGQDYEQYF	TGTGCCAGTTCCCGGGGACAGGACTACGAGCAGTACTTC
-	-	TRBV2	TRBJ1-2	CASSPSGYNYGYTF	TGTGCCAGCAGTCCCAGCGGGTACAACTATGGCTACACCTTC
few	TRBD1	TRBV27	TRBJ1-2	CASSLASGTGNYGYTF	TGTGCCAGCAGTTTAGCCTCCGGGACAGGGAATTATGGCTACACCTTC
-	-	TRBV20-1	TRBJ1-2	CSASWRLNYGYTF	TGCAGTGCTAGTTGGCGGCTAAACTATGGCTACACCTTC
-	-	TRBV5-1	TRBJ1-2	CASSPGGLEGYGYTF	TGCGCCAGCAGCCCTGGGGGCCTCGAGGGCTATGGCTACACCTTC
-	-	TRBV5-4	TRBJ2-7	CASSLEQGSGYEQYF	TGTGCCAGCAGCCTAGAACAGGGATCGGGCTACGAGCAGTACTTC
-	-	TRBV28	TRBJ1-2	CASSLSGSNYGYTF	TGTGCCAGCAGTTTATCAGGGTCTAACTATGGCTACACCTTC
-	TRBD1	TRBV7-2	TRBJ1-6	CASSTTTGVNSPLHF	TGTGCCAGCAGCACAACAACAGGGGTGAATTCACCCCTCCACTTT
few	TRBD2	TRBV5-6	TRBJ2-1	CASSYAASGRWYEQFF	TGTGCCAGCAGCTACGCTGCTAGCGGGAGGTGGTATGAGCAGTTCTTC
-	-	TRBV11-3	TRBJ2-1	CASSLEGSNEQFF	TGTGCCAGCAGCTTGGAAGGGAGCAATGAGCAGTTCTTC
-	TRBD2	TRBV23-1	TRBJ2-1	CASSQSLERGGQFINEQFF	TGCGCCAGCAGTCAATCGCTCGAGCGGGGGGGCCAATTCATCAATGAGCAGTTCTTC
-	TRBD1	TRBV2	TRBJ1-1	CASTQNAGGNTEAFF	TGTGCCAGCACGCAGAACGCAGGGGGGAACACTGAAGCTTTCTTT
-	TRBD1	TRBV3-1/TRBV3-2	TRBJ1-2	CASSQTDRVSSGYTF	TGTGCCAGCAGCCAAACGGACAGGGTGTCGAGTGGCTACACCTTC
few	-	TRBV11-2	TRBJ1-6	CASSLDPGDSPLHF	TGTGCCAGCAGCTTAGATCCCGGAGATTCACCCCTCCACTTT
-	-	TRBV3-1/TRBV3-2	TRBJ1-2	CASSQGGNYGYTF	TGTGCCAGCAGCCAAGGAGGAAACTATGGCTACACCTTC
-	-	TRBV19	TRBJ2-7	CASSMSRAYEQYF	TGTGCCAGTAGTATGTCCAGGGCCTACGAGCAGTACTTC
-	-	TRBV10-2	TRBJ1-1	CASSPRDEAFF	TGCGCCAGCAGTCCCCGGGATGAAGCTTTCTTT
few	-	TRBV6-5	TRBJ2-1	CASRIEGGRGNEQFF	TGTGCCAGCAGAATAGAAGGAGGAAGAGGCAATGAGCAGTTCTTC
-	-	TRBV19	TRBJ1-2	CATNRENYGYTF	TGTGCCACGAACAGGGAAAACTATGGCTACACCTTC